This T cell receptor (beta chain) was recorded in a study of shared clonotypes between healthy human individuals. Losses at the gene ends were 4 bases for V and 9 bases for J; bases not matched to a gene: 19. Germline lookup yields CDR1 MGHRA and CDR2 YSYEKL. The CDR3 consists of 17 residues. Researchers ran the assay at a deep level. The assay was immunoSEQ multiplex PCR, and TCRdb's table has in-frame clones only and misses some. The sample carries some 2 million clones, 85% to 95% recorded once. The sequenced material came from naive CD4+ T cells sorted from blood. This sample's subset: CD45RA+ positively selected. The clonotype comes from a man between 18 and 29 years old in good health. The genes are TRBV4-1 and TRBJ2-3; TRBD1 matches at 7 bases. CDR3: CASSLNADRAREGTQYF. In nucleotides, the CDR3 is TGCGCCAGCAGCCTCAATGCCGACAGGGCCAGAGAGGGAACGCAGTATTTT.